Listed below are T cell receptor beta chains from one sample, sequenced in a study of cytomegalovirus exposure and HLA in healthy donors. Some clones are missing from TCRdb's copy, which holds only in-frame ones; the method was immunoSEQ multiplex PCR. The sample contains 100,000 to 150,000 clones, less than 85% of which appear only once. Material for sequencing was PBMCs. The receptor set was obtained from a man aged 30-40 years in good health and CMV-seropositive. Each CDR3 is given with its conserved first and last residue. A D gene is named only where the DNA matches it firmly. Clone size is stated in some rows and not others, as once, few, many or a class when expanded.

CDR3nt,CDR3aa,v_gene,abundance,j_gene,d_gene
TGTGCCAGCAGTGAATCCCAGAATCAGCCCCAGCATTTT,CASSESQNQPQHF,TRBV6-5,few,TRBJ1-5,-
TGTGCCAGTACCCTGGGGACAGGGGGCTTGGATGGCTACACCTTC,CASTLGTGGLDGYTF,TRBV19,-,TRBJ1-2,TRBD1
TGTGCCAGCAGCTTGCTACTAGCGGGGGGCTTAAACATTCAGTACTTC,CASSLLLAGGLNIQYF,TRBV5-5,-,TRBJ2-4,TRBD2
TGCGCCAGCAGCCCAAGACAGGGCGGCAGCACTGAAGCTTTCTTT,CASSPRQGGSTEAFF,TRBV5-1,-,TRBJ1-1,TRBD1
TGTGCCAGCAGGAACGACAGGTCAGGCTACGAGCAGTACTTC,CASRNDRSGYEQYF,TRBV2,-,TRBJ2-7,-
TGCGCCAGCAGCTTGGCGGGGGACCTGAACACTGAAGCTTTCTTT,CASSLAGDLNTEAFF,TRBV5-1,-,TRBJ1-1,-
TGTGCCAGCTCTTTCACTCCTGCCAATGAGCAGTTCTTC,CASSFTPANEQFF,TRBV2,-,TRBJ2-1,-
TGTGCCAGCAGTAATGTACGGGACAGGGTTGGGTTTGGCTATGGCTACACCTTC,CASSNVRDRVGFGYGYTF,TRBV9,-,TRBJ1-2,TRBD1
TGTGCCAGCAGCTTAGGGACAGGGAGCACTGAAGCTTTCTTT,CASSLGTGSTEAFF,TRBV11-3,-,TRBJ1-1,TRBD1
TGTGCCAGCAGTACCCACTTACTAGGGAAATACGAGCAGTACTTC,CASSTHLLGKYEQYF,TRBV27,-,TRBJ2-7,-
TGTGCCAGTAGCTCCGACAGGGTGACTAATGAAAAACTGTTTTTT,CASSSDRVTNEKLFF,TRBV19,once,TRBJ1-4,TRBD1
TGTGCCAGCACCCTGACAGGGGCTAATGAAAAACTGTTTTTT,CASTLTGANEKLFF,TRBV6-5,-,TRBJ1-4,TRBD1
TGTGCCAGTATCGGGGGAGGCTCCTACGAGCAGTACTTC,CASIGGGSYEQYF,TRBV19,-,TRBJ2-7,-
TGTGCCAGCAGGGACACCCTTGGCAATCAGCCCCAGCATTTT,CASRDTLGNQPQHF,TRBV27,once,TRBJ1-5,-
TGTGCCAGCAGCTTGGGGGACAGGGTCCACGAGCAGTACTTC,CASSLGDRVHEQYF,TRBV5-6,-,TRBJ2-7,TRBD1
TGCAGCGTTGAGGGCCTTCCCGGACAGACGTACGAGCAGTACTTC,CSVEGLPGQTYEQYF,TRBV29-1,few,TRBJ2-7,-
TGTGCCACCAGCAGAGAGAACAGGGGCTACAGTCAGTACTTC,CATSRENRGYSQYF,TRBV15,-,TRBJ2-4,TRBD1
TGCAGTGCTAGTCCGAGAGAGACCCAGTACTTC,CSASPRETQYF,TRBV20-1,-,TRBJ2-5,-
TGCGCCAGCAGTCCAGACAGGGGTTTGGACAATGAGCAGTTCTTC,CASSPDRGLDNEQFF,TRBV10-1,-,TRBJ2-1,TRBD1
TGTGCCAGCTCAAAGGACAGGGGAATGAACACTGAAGCTTTCTTT,CASSKDRGMNTEAFF,TRBV18,hyperexpanded,TRBJ1-1,TRBD1
TGTGCCAGTACCGTGGGACAGGGGTATTCACCCCTCCACTTT,CASTVGQGYSPLHF,TRBV19,-,TRBJ1-6,TRBD1